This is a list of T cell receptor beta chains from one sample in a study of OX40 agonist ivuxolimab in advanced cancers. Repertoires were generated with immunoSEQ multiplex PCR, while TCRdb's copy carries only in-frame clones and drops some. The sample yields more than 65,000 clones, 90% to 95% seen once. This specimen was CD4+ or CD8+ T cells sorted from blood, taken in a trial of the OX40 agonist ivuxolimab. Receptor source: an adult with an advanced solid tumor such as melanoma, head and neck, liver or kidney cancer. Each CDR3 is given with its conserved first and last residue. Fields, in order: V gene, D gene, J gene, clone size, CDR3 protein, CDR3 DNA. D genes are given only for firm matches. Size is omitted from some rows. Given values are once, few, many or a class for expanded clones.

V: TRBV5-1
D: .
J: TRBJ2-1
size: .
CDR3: CASSLESSYNEQFF
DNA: TGCGCCAGCAGCTTGGAGAGCTCCTACAATGAGCAGTTCTTC

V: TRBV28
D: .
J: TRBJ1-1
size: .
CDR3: CASSLAGEVTEAFF
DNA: TGTGCCAGCAGTTTAGCAGGGGAGGTCACTGAAGCTTTCTTT

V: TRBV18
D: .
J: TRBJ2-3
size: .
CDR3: CASSPTPSTDTQYF
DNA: TGTGCCAGCTCACCCACACCTAGCACAGATACGCAGTATTTT

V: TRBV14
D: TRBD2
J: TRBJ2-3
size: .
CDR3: CASSKRLAGLDTQYF
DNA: TGTGCCAGCAGTAAAAGACTAGCGGGACTAGATACGCAGTATTTT

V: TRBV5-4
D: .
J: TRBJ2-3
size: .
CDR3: CASSPRTTDTQYF
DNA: TGTGCCAGCAGCCCGCGAACAACAGATACGCAGTATTTT

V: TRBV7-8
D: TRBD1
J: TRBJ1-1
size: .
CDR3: CASSGTGTRMNTEAFF
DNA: TGTGCCAGCAGCGGGACAGGGACCCGTATGAACACTGAAGCTTTCTTT

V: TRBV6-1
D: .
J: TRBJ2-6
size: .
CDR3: CASSVDRSGANVLTF
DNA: TGTGCCAGCAGCGTAGACCGCTCTGGGGCCAACGTCCTGACTTTC

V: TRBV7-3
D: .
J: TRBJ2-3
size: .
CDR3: CASSLTPRVGGTQYF
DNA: TGTGCCAGCAGCTTAACCCCCAGGGTTGGCGGGACGCAGTATTTT

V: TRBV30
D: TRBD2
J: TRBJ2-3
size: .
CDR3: CAWSKKLAWNVDTQYF
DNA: TGTGCCTGGAGTAAAAAACTAGCGTGGAACGTGGATACGCAGTATTTT

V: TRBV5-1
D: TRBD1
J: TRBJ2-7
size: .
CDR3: CASSPDRLTYEQYF
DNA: TGCGCCAGCAGCCCGGACAGGCTGACCTACGAGCAGTACTTC

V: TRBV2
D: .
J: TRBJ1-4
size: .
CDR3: CASSWGGLNEKLFF
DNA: TGTGCCAGCAGTTGGGGGGGGTTAAACGAAAAACTGTTTTTT

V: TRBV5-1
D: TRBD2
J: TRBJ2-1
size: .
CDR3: CASSSSSGAHPEQFF
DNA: TGCGCCAGCAGCTCTTCTAGCGGTGCCCACCCTGAGCAGTTCTTC

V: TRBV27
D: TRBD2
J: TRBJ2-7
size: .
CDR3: CASSSTGTTSGEQYF
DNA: TGTGCCAGCAGTTCCACCGGGACTACTAGTGGGGAGCAGTACTTC

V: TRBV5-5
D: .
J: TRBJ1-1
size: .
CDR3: CASSLQGSDTEAFF
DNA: TGTGCCAGCAGCTTGCAGGGTTCGGACACTGAAGCTTTCTTT

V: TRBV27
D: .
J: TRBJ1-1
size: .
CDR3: CASRTANTEAFF
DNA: TGTGCCAGTCGTACAGCGAACACTGAAGCTTTCTTT

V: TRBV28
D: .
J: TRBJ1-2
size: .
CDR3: CASSLGQYGYTF
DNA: TGTGCCAGCAGTTTAGGCCAGTATGGCTACACCTTC

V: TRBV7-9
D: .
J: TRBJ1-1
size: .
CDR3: CASSPPSAQGSSNTEAFF
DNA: TGTGCCAGCAGCCCCCCATCAGCCCAGGGAAGCTCAAATACTGAAGCTTTCTTT

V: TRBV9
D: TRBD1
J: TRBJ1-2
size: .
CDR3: CASSKGTAGGYTF
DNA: TGTGCCAGCAGCAAGGGGACAGCTGGTGGCTACACCTTC

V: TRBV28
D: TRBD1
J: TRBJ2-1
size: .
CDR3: CASSLSYRGREQFF
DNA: TGTGCCAGCAGTTTATCATACAGGGGACGCGAGCAGTTCTTC

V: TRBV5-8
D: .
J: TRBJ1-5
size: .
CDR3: CASSLRVQPQHF
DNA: TGTGCCAGCAGCTTGAGGGTTCAGCCCCAGCATTTT

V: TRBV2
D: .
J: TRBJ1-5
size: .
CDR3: CASSSLVRQPQHF
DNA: TGTGCCAGCAGTTCTTTGGTCAGGCAGCCCCAGCATTTT

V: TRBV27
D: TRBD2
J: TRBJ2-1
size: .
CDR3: CASRMRGLAEYNEQFF
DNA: TGTGCCAGCAGGATGAGGGGACTAGCGGAATACAATGAGCAGTTCTTC

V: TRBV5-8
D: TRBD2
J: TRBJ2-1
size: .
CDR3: CASSLEGLAEYNEQFF
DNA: TGTGCCAGCAGCTTGGAGGGACTAGCGGAATACAATGAGCAGTTCTTC

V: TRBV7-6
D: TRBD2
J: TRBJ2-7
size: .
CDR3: CASSLGVTAGGTEQYF
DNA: TGTGCCAGCAGCTTAGGGGTGACAGCGGGAGGGACTGAGCAGTACTTC

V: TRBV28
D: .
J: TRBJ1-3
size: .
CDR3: CASRDRGRLENTIYF
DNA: TGTGCCAGCAGAGATCGGGGACGACTTGAAAACACCATATATTTT

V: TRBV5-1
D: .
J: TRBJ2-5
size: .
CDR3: CASSLGVGGGTQYF
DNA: TGCGCCAGCAGCTTGGGGGTTGGGGGAGGGACCCAGTACTTC

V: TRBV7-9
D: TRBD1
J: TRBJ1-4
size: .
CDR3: CASSERWDRATNEKLFF
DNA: TGTGCCAGCAGCGAACGTTGGGACAGAGCAACTAATGAAAAACTGTTTTTT

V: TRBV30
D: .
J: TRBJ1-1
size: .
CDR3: CAWKYPGRTEAFF
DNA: TGTGCCTGGAAATATCCAGGGAGAACTGAAGCTTTCTTT

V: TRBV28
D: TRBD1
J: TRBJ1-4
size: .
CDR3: CASSLYRDSSEKLFF
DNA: TGTGCCAGCAGTCTGTACCGGGACAGCAGCGAAAAACTGTTTTTT

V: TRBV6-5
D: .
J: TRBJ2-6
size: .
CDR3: CASSYSISGANVLTF
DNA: TGTGCCAGCAGTTACTCGATCTCTGGGGCCAACGTCCTGACTTTC

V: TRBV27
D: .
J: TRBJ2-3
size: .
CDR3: CASSFTGVGADTQYF
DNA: TGTGCCAGCAGTTTCACGGGAGTAGGCGCAGATACGCAGTATTTT

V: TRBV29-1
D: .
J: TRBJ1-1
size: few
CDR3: CSVEGGLGAFF
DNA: TGCAGCGTTGAAGGGGGGCTTGGGGCTTTCTTT

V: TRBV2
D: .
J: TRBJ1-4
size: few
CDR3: CASTRGQGGLEKLFF
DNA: TGTGCCAGCACCCGAGGGCAGGGTGGATTAGAAAAACTGTTTTTT

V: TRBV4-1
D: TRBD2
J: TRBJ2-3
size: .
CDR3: CASSLGLADTDTQYF
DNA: TGCGCCAGCAGCCTCGGACTAGCGGACACAGATACGCAGTATTTT

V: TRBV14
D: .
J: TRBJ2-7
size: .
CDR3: CASSQERYEQYF
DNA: TGTGCCAGCAGCCAAGAACGGTACGAGCAGTACTTC

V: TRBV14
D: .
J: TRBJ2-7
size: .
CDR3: CASSQSGWYEQYF
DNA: TGTGCCAGCAGCCAGTCAGGGTGGTACGAGCAGTACTTC

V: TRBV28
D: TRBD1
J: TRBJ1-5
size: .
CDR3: CASSQGANQPQHF
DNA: TGTGCCAGCAGTCAGGGGGCCAATCAGCCCCAGCATTTT

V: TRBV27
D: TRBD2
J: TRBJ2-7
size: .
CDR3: CASSLYTSGPYEQYF
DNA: TGTGCCAGCAGTTTATACACTAGCGGGCCCTACGAGCAGTACTTC

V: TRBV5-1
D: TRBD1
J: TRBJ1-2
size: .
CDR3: CASSLAGDRWNYGYTF
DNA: TGCGCCAGCAGCTTGGCCGGGGACAGGTGGAACTATGGCTACACCTTC

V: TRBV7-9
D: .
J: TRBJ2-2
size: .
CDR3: CASSLVLGVHASGELFF
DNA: TGTGCCAGCAGCTTAGTTCTAGGGGTTCATGCATCCGGGGAGCTGTTTTTT

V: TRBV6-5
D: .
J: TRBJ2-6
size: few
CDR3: CASSYVRFSGANVLTF
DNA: TGTGCCAGCAGTTACGTTCGCTTCTCTGGGGCCAACGTCCTGACTTTC

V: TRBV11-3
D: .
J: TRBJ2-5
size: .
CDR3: CASSLLKETQYF
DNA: TGTGCCAGCAGCTTATTGAAAGAGACCCAGTACTTC

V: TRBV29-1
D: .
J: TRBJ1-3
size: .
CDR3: CSVLRGEGNTIYF
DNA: TGCAGCGTCCTACGGGGTGAAGGAAACACCATATATTTT

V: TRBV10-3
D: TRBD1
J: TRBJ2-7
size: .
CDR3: CAITGTGGGVYEQYF
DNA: TGTGCCATCACCGGGACAGGGGGCGGCGTCTACGAGCAGTACTTC

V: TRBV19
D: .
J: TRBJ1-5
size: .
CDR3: CASSNDVSRRQPQHF
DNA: TGTGCCAGTAGTAACGACGTATCCCGTCGGCAGCCCCAGCATTTT

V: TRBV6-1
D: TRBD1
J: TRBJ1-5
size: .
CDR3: CASSVAGGSQPQHF
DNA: TGTGCCAGCAGTGTGGCAGGGGGCTCTCAGCCCCAGCATTTT

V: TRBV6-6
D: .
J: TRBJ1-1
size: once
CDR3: CASSYGGAATEAFF
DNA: TGTGCCAGCAGTTACGGGGGGGCGGCCACTGAAGCTTTCTTT

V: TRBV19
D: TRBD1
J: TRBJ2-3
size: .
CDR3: CASSPRTGKLFDTQYF
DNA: TGTGCCAGTAGTCCTCGGACAGGGAAGCTTTTCGATACGCAGTATTTT

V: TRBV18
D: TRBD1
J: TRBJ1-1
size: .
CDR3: CASSPAGDRRNTEAFF
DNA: TGTGCCAGCTCACCCGCCGGGGACAGGAGGAACACTGAAGCTTTCTTT

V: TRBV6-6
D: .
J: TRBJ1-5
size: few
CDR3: CASRTLDSSNQPQHF
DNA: TGTGCCAGCAGAACTCTTGACAGTAGCAATCAGCCCCAGCATTTT

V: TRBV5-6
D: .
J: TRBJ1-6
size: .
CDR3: CASSLLVRDINSPLHF
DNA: TGTGCCAGCAGCTTGCTTGTTCGGGACATCAATTCACCCCTCCACTTT

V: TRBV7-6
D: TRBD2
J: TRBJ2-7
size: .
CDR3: CASSLGLAETYEQYF
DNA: TGTGCCAGCAGCTTAGGCCTAGCGGAGACCTACGAGCAGTACTTC

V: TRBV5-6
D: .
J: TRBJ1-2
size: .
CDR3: CASSLNGGLNYGYTF
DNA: TGTGCCAGCAGCTTGAACGGCGGACTAAACTATGGCTACACCTTC

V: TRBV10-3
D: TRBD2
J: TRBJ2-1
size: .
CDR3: CATSLAGFGSEQFF
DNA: TGTGCCACCTCACTAGCGGGATTTGGGAGTGAGCAGTTCTTC

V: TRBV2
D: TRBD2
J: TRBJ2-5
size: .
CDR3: CASSRGTTSKETQYF
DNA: TGTGCCAGCAGCCGCGGGACTACCAGTAAAGAGACCCAGTACTTC

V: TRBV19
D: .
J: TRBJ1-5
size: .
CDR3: CASSMMQQSNQPQHF
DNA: TGTGCCAGTAGTATGATGCAACAGTCCAATCAGCCCCAGCATTTT

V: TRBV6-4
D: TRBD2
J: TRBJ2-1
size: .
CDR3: CASSDSIGGRGTYNEQFF
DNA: TGTGCCAGCAGTGACTCGATAGGCGGGAGGGGCACGTACAATGAGCAGTTCTTC

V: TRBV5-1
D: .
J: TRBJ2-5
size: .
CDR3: CASSLAGPGTSQETQYF
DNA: TGCGCCAGCAGCTTGGCAGGGCCTGGAACCAGTCAAGAGACCCAGTACTTC

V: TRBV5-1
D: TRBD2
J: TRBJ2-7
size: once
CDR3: CASSMSGRQSDEQYF
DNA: TGCGCCAGCAGCATGAGCGGGAGGCAATCAGACGAGCAGTACTTC

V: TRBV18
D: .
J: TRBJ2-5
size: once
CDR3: CASSPPVGDGETQYF
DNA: TGTGCCAGCTCACCGCCGGTGGGAGACGGAGAGACCCAGTACTTC